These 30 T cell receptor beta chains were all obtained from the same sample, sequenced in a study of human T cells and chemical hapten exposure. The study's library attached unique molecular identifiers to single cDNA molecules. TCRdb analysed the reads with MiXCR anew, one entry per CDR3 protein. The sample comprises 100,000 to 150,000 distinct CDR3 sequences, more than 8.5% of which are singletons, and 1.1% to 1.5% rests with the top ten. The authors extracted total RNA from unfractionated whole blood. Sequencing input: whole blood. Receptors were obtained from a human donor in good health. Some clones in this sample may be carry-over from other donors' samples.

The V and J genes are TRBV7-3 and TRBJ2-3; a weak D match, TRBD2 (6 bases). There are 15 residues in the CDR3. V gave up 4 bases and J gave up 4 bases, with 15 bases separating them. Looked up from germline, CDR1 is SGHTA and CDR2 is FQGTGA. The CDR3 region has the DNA TGTGCCAGCAGCTCGTTCCTTCGGGGGTCAGATACGCAGTATTTT. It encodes CASSSFLRGSDTQYF. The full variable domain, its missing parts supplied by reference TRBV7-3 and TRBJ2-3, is GAGVSQTPSNKVTEKGKYVELRCDPISGHTALYWYRQSLGQGPEFLIYFQGTGAADDSGLPNDRFFAVRPEGSVSTLKIQRTERGDSAVYLCASSSFLRGSDTQYFGPGTRLTVL.

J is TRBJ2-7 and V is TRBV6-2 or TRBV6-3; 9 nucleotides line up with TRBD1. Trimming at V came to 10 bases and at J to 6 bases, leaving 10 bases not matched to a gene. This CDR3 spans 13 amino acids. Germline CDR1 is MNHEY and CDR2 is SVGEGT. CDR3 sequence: CAIHGTGGSEQYF. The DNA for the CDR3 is TGTGCCATCCACGGAACAGGGGGCAGCGAGCAGTACTTC.

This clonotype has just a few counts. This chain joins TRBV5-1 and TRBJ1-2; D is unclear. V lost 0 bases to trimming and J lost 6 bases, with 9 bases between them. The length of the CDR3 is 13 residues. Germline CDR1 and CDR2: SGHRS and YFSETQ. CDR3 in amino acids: CASSLVGFDGYTF. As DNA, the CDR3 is TGCGCCAGCAGCTTGGTAGGGTTCGATGGCTACACCTTC.

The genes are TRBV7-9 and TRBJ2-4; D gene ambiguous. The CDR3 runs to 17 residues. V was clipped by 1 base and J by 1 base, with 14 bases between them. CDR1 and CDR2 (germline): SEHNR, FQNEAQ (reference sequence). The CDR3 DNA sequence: TGTGCCAGCAGCTTAGTTACTCAATCGAAGGCCAAAAACATTCAGTACTTC. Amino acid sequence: CASSLVTQSKAKNIQYF. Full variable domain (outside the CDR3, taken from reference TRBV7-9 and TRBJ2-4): DTGVSQNPRHKITKRGQNVTFRCDPISEHNRLYWYRQTLGQGPEFLTYFQNEAQLEKSRLLSDRFSAERPKGSFSTLEIQRTEQGDSAMYLCASSLVTQSKAKNIQYFGAGTRLSVL.

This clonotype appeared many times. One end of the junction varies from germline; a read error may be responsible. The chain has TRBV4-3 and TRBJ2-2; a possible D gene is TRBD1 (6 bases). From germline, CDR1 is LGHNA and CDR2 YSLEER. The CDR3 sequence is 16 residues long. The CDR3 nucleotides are TGTGCCAGCAGCAACAACAGGGTGCGGGCCACCGGGGAGCTGTTTTTT. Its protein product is CASSNNRVRATGELFF.

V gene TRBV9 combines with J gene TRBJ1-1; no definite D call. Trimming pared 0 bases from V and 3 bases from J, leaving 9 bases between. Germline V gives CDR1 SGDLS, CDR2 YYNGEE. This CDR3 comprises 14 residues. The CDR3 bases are TGTGCCAGCAGCGTAGGTCGGCGGGACACTGAAGCTTTCTTT. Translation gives CASSVGRRDTEAFF.

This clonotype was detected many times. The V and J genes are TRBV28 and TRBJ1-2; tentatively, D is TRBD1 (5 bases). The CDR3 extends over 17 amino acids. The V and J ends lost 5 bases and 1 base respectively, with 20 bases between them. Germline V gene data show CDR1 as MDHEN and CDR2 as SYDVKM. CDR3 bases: TGTGCCAGCAGTCCCGTCCCCCAGGGTCTCCTTAACTATGGCTACACCTTC. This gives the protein CASSPVPQGLLNYGYTF.

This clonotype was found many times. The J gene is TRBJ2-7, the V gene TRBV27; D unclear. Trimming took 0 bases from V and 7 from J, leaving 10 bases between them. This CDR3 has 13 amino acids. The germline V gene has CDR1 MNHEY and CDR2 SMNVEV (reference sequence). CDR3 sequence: CASSLSIMGEQYF. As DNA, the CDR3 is TGTGCCAGCAGTTTATCGATAATGGGGGAGCAGTACTTC.

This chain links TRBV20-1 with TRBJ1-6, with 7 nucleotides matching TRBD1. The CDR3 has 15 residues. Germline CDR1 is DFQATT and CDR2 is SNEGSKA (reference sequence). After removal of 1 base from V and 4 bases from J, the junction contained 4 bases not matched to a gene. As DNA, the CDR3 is TGCAGTGCTAGAGTTAGGACAGGTTATAATTCACCCCTCCACTTT. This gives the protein CSARVRTGYNSPLHF.

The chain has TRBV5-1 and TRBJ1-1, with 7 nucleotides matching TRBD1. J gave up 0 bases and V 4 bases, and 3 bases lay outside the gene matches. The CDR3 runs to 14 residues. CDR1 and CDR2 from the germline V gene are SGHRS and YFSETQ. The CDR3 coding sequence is TGCGCCAGCAGCCACCAGGGGGTGAACACTGAAGCTTTCTTT. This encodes CASSHQGVNTEAFF.

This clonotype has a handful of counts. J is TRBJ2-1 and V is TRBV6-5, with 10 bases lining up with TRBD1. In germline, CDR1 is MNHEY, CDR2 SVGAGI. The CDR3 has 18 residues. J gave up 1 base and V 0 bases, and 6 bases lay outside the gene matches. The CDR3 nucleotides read TGTGCCAGCAGTTACTCGAGAGGACAGGGGGTGTCCTACAATGAGCAGTTCTTC. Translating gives CASSYSRGQGVSYNEQFF.

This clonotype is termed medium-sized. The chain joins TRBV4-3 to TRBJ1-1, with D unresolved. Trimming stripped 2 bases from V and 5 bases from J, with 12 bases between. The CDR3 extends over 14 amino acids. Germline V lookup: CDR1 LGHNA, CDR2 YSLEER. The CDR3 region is CASSQNRRGTEAFF. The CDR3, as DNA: TGCGCCAGCAGCCAAAACAGACGAGGGACTGAAGCTTTCTTT.

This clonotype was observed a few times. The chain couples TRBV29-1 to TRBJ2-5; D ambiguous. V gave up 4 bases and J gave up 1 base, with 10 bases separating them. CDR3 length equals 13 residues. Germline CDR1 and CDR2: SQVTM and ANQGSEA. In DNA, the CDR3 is TGCAGCGTTGGCGGCACCCTCCAAGAGACCCAGTACTTC. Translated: CSVGGTLQETQYF.

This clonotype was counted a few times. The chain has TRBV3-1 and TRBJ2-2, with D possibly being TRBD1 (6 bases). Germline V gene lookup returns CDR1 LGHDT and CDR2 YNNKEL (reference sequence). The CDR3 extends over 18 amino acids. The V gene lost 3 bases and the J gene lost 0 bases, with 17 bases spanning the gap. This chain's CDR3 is CASSHHIPGTTNTGELFF. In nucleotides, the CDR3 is TGTGCCAGCAGCCACCATATTCCCGGGACAACGAACACCGGGGAGCTGTTTTTT.

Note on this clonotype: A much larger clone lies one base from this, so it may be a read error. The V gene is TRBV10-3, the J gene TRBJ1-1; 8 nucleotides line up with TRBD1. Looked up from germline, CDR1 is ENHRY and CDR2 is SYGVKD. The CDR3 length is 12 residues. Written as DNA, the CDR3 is TGTGCCAGTCATGACAGGGGAACTGAATCTTTCTTT. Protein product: CASHDRGTESFF.

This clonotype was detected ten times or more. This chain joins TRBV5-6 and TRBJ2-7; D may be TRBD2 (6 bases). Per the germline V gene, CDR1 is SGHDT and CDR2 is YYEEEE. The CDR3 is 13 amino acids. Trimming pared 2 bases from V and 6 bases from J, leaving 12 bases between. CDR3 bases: TGTGCCAGCAGCTTCGGGCAGGGAGGCGAGCAGTACTTC. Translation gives CASSFGQGGEQYF.

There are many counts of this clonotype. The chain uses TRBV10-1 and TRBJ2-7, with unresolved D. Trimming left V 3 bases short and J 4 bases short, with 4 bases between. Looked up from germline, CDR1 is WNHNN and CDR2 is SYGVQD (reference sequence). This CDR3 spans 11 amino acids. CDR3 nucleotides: TGCGCCAGCAGTGATCGTTACGAGCAGTACTTC. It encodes CASSDRYEQYF.

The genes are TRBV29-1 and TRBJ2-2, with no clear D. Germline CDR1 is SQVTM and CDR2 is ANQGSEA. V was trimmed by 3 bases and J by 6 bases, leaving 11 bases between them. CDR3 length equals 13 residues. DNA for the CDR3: TGCAGCGTTGAGATAGCCGGGTCCGGGGAGCTGTTTTTT. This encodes CSVEIAGSGELFF.

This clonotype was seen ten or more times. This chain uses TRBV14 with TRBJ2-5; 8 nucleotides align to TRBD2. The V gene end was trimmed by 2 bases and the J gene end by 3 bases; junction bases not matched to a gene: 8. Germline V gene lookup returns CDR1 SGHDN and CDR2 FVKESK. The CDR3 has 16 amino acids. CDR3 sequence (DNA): TGTGCCAGCAGCCAAAGAACGGGAGGGACCAAAGAGACCCAGTACTTC. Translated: CASSQRTGGTKETQYF.

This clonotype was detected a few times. CDR3 DNA: TGCAGCGCTGCACAGGGGGACTCCTACGAGCAGTACTTC. Protein: CSAAQGDSYEQYF. The V gene is TRBV29-1, the J gene TRBJ2-7; 8 bases line up with TRBD1. The CDR3 consists of 13 residues. Germline V gene sequence: CDR1 SQVTM, CDR2 ANQGSEA. The junction had 5 bases not matched to a gene; V was cut back by 7 bases and J by 0 bases.

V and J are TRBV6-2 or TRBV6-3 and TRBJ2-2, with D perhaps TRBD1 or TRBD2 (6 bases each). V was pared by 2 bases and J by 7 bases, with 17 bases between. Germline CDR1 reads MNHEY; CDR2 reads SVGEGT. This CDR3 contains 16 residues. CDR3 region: CASSYPSRGAGGELFF. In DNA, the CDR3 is TGTGCCAGCAGTTACCCGTCGAGGGGGGCTGGCGGGGAGCTGTTTTTT.

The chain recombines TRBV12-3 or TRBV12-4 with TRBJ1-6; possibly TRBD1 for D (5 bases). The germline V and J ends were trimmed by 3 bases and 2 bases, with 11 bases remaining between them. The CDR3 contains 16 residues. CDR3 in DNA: TGTGCCAGCAGTTTTTCAGGGCCGACCTATAATTCACCCCTCCACTTT. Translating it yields CASSFSGPTYNSPLHF.

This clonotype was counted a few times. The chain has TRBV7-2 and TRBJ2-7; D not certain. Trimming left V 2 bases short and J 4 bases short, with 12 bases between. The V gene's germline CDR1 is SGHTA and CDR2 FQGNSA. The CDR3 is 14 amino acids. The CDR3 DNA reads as TGTGCCAGCAGCTTACGGCCGTTAGGTTACGAGCAGTACTTC. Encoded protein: CASSLRPLGYEQYF.

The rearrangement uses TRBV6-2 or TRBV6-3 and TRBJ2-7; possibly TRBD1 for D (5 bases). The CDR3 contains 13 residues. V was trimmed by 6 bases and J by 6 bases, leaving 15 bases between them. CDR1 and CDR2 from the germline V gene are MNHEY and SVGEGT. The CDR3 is CASSRAGLAEQYF. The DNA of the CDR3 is TGTGCCAGCAGCCGGGCAGGGTTAGCCGAGCAGTACTTC.

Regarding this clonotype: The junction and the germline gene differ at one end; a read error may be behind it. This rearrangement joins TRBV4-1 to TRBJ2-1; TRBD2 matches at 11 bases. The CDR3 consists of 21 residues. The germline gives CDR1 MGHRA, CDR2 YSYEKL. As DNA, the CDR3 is TGCGCCAGCAGGCACGCTTCGCTCGGAGGCCATAGCGGGAGGGGGTACAATGAGGAGTTCTTC. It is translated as CASRHASLGGHSGRGYNEEFF.

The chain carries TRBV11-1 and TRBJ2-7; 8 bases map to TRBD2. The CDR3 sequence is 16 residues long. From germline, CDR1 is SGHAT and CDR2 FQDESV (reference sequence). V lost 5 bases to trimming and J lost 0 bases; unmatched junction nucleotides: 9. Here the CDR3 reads CASSPIAGKSSYEQYF. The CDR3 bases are TGTGCCAGCAGCCCGATAGCGGGGAAGAGCTCCTACGAGCAGTACTTC.

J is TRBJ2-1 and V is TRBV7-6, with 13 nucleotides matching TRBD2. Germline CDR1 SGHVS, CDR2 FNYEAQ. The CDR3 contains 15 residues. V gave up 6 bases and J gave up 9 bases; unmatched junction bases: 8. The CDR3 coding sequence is TGTGCCAGCAGTTTGGGACTAGCGGGGTCTGGTGAGCAGTTCTTC. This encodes CASSLGLAGSGEQFF. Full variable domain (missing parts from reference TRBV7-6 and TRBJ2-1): GAGVSQSPRYKVTKRGQDVALRCDPISGHVSLYWYRQALGQGPEFLTYFNYEAQQDKSGLPNDRFSAERPEGSISTLTIQRTEQRDSAMYRCASSLGLAGSGEQFFGPGTRLTVL.

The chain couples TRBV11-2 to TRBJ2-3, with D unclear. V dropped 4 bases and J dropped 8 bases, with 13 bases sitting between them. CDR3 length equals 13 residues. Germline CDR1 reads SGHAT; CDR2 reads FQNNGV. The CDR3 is CASSSERSATQYF. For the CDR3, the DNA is TGTGCCAGCAGCTCGGAACGTTCGGCTACGCAGTATTTT.

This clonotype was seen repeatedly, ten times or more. CDR3 sequence: CASSLRDRAANQPQHF. DNA for the CDR3: TGTGCCAGCAGTTTACGAGACAGGGCCGCTAATCAGCCCCAGCATTTT. The chain combines TRBV12-3 or TRBV12-4 with TRBJ1-5; 7 positions match TRBD1. The CDR3 is 16 residues long. Losses at the gene ends were 2 bases for V and 4 bases for J; bases not matched to a gene: 8.

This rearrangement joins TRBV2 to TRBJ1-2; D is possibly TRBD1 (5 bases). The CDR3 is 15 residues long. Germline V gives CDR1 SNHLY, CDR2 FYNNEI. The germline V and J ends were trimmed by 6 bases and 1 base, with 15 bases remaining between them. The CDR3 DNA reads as TGTGCCAGCAGGGTCACAGGAGGATATAACTATGGCTACACCTTC. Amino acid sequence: CASRVTGGYNYGYTF.